Presented here are 30 T cell receptor beta chains from one specimen sequenced in a study of metastatic and nonmetastatic thyroid tumors. TCRdb re-called clones from the PCR reads using MiXCR. The top ten hold about 18% of the sample, which has under 20,000 clones, around a sixth seen once. All patients were untreated before thyroid surgery. Source material: blood. These receptors all stem from a male donor with papillary thyroid cancer or a benign thyroid nodule (not recorded which). Some clones in this sample may be carry-over from other donors' samples.

The CDR3, as DNA: TGTGCCAGCAGCCAGAATCAGGGGGGCACTGAAGCTTTCTTT. Its protein is CASSQNQGGTEAFF. The chain combines TRBV3-1 with TRBJ1-1; 7 bases agree with TRBD1. With 3 bases clipped from V and 4 bases from J, the junction kept 5 bases outside the gene matches. Germline V CDR1 and CDR2: LGHDT, YNNKEL (reference sequence). The CDR3 has 14 residues.

This clone occurred many times. V is TRBV7-8 and J is TRBJ2-2; weak D call: TRBD2 (5 bases). CDR1 is SGHVS, CDR2 FQNEAQ, per germline. The V gene lost 3 bases and the J gene lost 1 base, with 9 bases spanning the gap. CDR3 size: 15 residues. The CDR3 sequence: CASSLEDGNTGELFF. Written as DNA, the CDR3 is TGTGCCAGCAGCTTGGAGGACGGGAACACCGGGGAGCTGTTTTTT.

The CDR3 bases are TGCAGTGCTACCCAGACCCAGGGGGCCGACACTGAAGCTTTCTTT. It is translated as CSATQTQGADTEAFF. The chain is built from TRBV20-1 and TRBJ1-1; the match to TRBD1 covers 8 bases. The CDR3 covers 15 residues. Germline trimming cut 4 bases from V and 3 bases from J; bases unmatched to any gene: 10. Germline assignment: CDR1 DFQATT and CDR2 SNEGSKA (reference sequence).

There are many counts of this clone. The CDR3 DNA reads TGCGCCAGCAGGGAAGAACGTACCTACGAGCAGTACTTC. It translates to CASREERTYEQYF. J is TRBJ2-7 and V is TRBV10-1; no clear D gene. V shed 6 bases and J shed 2 bases, with 11 bases lying between them. Looked up from germline, CDR1 is WNHNN and CDR2 is SYGVQD (reference sequence). The CDR3 spans 13 residues.

This clone was found many times. The genes are TRBV4-2 and TRBJ1-1; D not certain. This CDR3 has 15 amino acids. The V and J ends lost 2 bases and 10 bases respectively, with 20 bases between them. CDR1 and CDR2 (germline): LGHNA, YNFKEQ. For the CDR3, the DNA is TGTGCCAGCAGCCAAAGGAAGGGTAGCATTGGGGTAGCTTTCTTT. It yields the protein CASSQRKGSIGVAFF.

The sample holds many counts of this clone. This chain joins TRBV6-2 or TRBV6-3 and TRBJ2-7; D could derive from TRBD1 or TRBD2 (5 bases each). There are 12 residues in the CDR3. The V end lost 6 bases, the J end lost 6 bases, and 12 bases lay between the germline ends. Germline CDR1 and CDR2: MNHEY and SVGEGT. CDR3 region: CASRLSGSEQYF. Written as DNA, the CDR3 is TGTGCCAGCAGATTGTCAGGGAGCGAGCAGTACTTC.

This clone showed up many times. A much larger clone lies a single base off, so this may be a read error. The chain joins TRBV11-2 to TRBJ1-1, with D hard to call. This CDR3 has 13 amino acids. V lost 2 bases to trimming and J lost 3 bases, with 7 bases between them. Germline V CDR1 and CDR2: SGHAT, FQNNGV. CDR3 protein: CASSLSPDTEAFF. In DNA form, the CDR3 reads TGTGCCAGCAGCTTATCCCCGGACACTGAAGCTTTCTTT. Based on the CDR3 plus reference TRBV11-2 and TRBJ1-1, the full variable domain is EAGVAQSPRYKIIEKRQSVAFWCNPISGHATLYWYQQILGQGPKLLIQFQNNGVVDDSQLPKDRFSAERLKGVDSTLKIQPAKLEDSAVYLCASSLSPDTEAFFGQGTRLTVV.

This clone was observed many times. The V call is TRBV7-3, the J call TRBJ2-5; no firm D call. The V gene's germline CDR1 is SGHTA and CDR2 FQGTGA. Trimming left V 3 bases short and J 0 bases short, with 8 bases between. CDR3 size: 14 residues. In DNA form, the CDR3 reads TGTGCCAGCAGCTTTACGCAGAACCAAGAGACCCAGTACTTC. Amino acids: CASSFTQNQETQYF.

There are many counts of this clone. The V and J genes are TRBV24-1 and TRBJ2-1; 7 nucleotides match TRBD2. Germline CDR1 KGHDR, CDR2 SFDVKD. Trimming took 4 bases from V and 0 from J; bases not matched to a gene: 2. The CDR3 contains 15 residues. The CDR3 sequence: CATSDRDYSYNEQFF. For the CDR3, the DNA is TGTGCCACCAGTGACCGGGACTACTCCTACAATGAGCAGTTCTTC.

The genes are TRBV4-3 and TRBJ1-2; the D gene is possibly TRBD1 (6 bases). Germline CDR1 is LGHNA and CDR2 is YSLEER. The CDR3 contains 15 residues. V lost 0 bases and J 4 bases, leaving 12 bases between the germline ends. The CDR3, as DNA: TGCGCCAGCAGCCAAGAAGAGACAGGATTCTATGGCTACACCTTC. Its protein product is CASSQEETGFYGYTF.

This clone came up many times. This chain links TRBV6-1 with TRBJ1-4; 7 bases are shared with TRBD1. Germline trimming cut 9 bases from V and 3 bases from J; bases unmatched to any gene: 4. CDR1 is MNHNS, CDR2 SASEGT, per germline. This CDR3 is built from 13 residues. This CDR3 reads CASTGTANEKLFF. As DNA, the CDR3 is TGTGCCAGTACCGGGACAGCTAATGAAAAACTGTTTTTT.

In this sample, this clone turned up many times. This chain connects TRBV6-2 or TRBV6-3 to TRBJ2-7; D is perhaps TRBD1 (5 bases). This CDR3 contains 14 residues. Germline V lookup: CDR1 MNHEY, CDR2 SVGEGT. The V gene lost 0 bases and the J gene lost 6 bases, with 12 bases spanning the gap. The CDR3 reads CASSYSGAVSEQYF. In DNA form, the CDR3 reads TGTGCCAGCAGTTACTCTGGGGCGGTCTCCGAGCAGTACTTC.

The rearrangement joins TRBV27 to TRBJ2-1; D gene uncertain. V lost 4 bases, J lost 0 bases, and 10 bases lay in between. The CDR3 has 15 amino acids. Germline CDR1 is MNHEY and CDR2 is SMNVEV (reference sequence). For the CDR3, the DNA is TGTGCCAGCAGTTCCCGTCCCGACTCCTACAATGAGCAGTTCTTC. Translating it yields CASSSRPDSYNEQFF.

The V gene is TRBV10-3, the J gene TRBJ2-7, with TRBD1 identical over 7 bases. Germline CDR1 reads ENHRY; CDR2 reads SYGVKD. This CDR3 is 15 amino acids long. Trimming at V came to 3 bases and at J to 3 bases, leaving 8 bases not matched to a gene. Here the CDR3 reads CAISDLRGQNYEQYF. The CDR3 DNA sequence: TGTGCCATCAGTGATTTAAGGGGACAGAACTACGAGCAGTACTTC.

The chain is built from TRBV20-1 and TRBJ2-3; 9 bases align to TRBD1. After removal of 5 bases from V and 3 bases from J, the junction contained 12 bases not matched to a gene. Per the germline V gene, CDR1 is DFQATT and CDR2 is SNEGSKA (reference sequence). This CDR3 comprises 16 residues. In DNA form, the CDR3 reads TGCAGTGCTGAACCTACAGGGGGCCCCTGGACAGATACGCAGTATTTT. This gives the protein CSAEPTGGPWTDTQYF.

Only one count was recorded for this clone. The sample holds other DNA sequences that translate to the same CDR3. The V and J genes are TRBV18 and TRBJ2-7; unclear D gene. Germline CDR1 is KGHSH and CDR2 is LQKENI. The CDR3 runs to 13 residues. V was trimmed by 3 bases and J by 3 bases, leaving 9 bases between them. As DNA, the CDR3 is TGTGCCAGCTCACCCGGGCAGAACTACGAGCAGTACTTC. Translated, it gives CASSPGQNYEQYF.

In its sample, this clone ranks as medium-sized (0.01 to 0.1%). CDR3 sequence (DNA): TGCGCCAGCAGCTTGGCCGGGACTGGCTTTAGCGAGCAGTACTTC. Residues: CASSLAGTGFSEQYF. This rearrangement joins TRBV5-1 to TRBJ2-7, with D maybe TRBD2 (6 bases). The CDR3 consists of 15 residues. Germline-derived CDR1 and CDR2 are SGHRS and YFSETQ. Trimming removed 0 bases from V and 6 bases from J, with 16 bases in between.

In its sample, this clone was seen many times. The rearrangement joins TRBV20-1 to TRBJ1-1, with TRBD1 matching over 10 bases. CDR3 length: 16 amino acids. Germline V gene lookup returns CDR1 DFQATT and CDR2 SNEGSKA (reference sequence). V shed 6 bases, J shed 5 bases, and the junction held 15 bases outside the gene matches. The CDR3 DNA sequence: TGCAGTGCAACGACAGGGGGCGTATATAGAAAAACTGAAGCTTTCTTT. This translates into CSATTGGVYRKTEAFF.

At least ten counts were recorded for this clone. J is TRBJ1-5 and V is TRBV28; tentatively, D is TRBD1 (5 bases). V lost 3 bases to trimming and J lost 2 bases, with 17 bases between them. The CDR3 is 17 amino acids. Germline V gene lookup returns CDR1 MDHEN and CDR2 SYDVKM. The DNA for the CDR3 is TGTGCCAGCAGTTTGTCCCGGGACGTAATCGGCAATCAGCCCCAGCATTTT. The encoded protein is CASSLSRDVIGNQPQHF. The full variable domain, completed using reference TRBV28 and TRBJ1-5, is DVKVTQSSRYLVKRTGEKVFLECVQDMDHENMFWYRQDPGLGLRLIYFSYDVKMKEKGDIPEGYSVSREKKERFSLILESASTNQTSMYLCASSLSRDVIGNQPQHFGDGTRLSIL.

This clone was counted ten times or more. The J gene is TRBJ1-3, the V gene TRBV5-1; D may be TRBD1 (5 bases). The V gene lost 3 bases and the J gene lost 0 bases, with 10 bases spanning the gap. Germline CDR1 is SGHRS and CDR2 is YFSETQ. CDR3 length: 15 amino acids. The CDR3 protein is CASSWDHTSGNTIYF. CDR3 nucleotides: TGCGCCAGCAGCTGGGACCATACCTCTGGAAACACCATATATTTT.

As concerns this clone: The final CDR3 position lacks the conserved phenylalanine or tryptophan, pointing to a likely read error. This chain links TRBV28 with TRBJ2-3, with D tentatively TRBD2 (6 bases). Germline CDR1 MDHEN, CDR2 SYDVKM. The CDR3 length is 13 residues. In DNA form, the CDR3 reads TGTGCCAGCGGTTTATTGGCGGGGGATACGCAGTATTCT. As protein: CASGLLAGDTQYS.

The table lists this clone with many counts. The V call is TRBV7-6, the J call TRBJ2-1; 10 bases are a match to TRBD2. CDR3 length equals 17 residues. The germline CDR1 and CDR2 sequences are SGHVS and FNYEAQ. J gave up 9 bases and V 1 base, and 12 bases lay outside the gene matches. CDR3: CASSLEPSSGSGAEQFF. CDR3 DNA sequence: TGTGCCAGCAGCTTAGAACCCTCTAGCGGGAGTGGCGCTGAGCAGTTCTTC.

Relative to its sample, this clone is medium-sized. The J gene is TRBJ2-5, the V gene TRBV6-1, with TRBD1 identical over 8 bases. This CDR3 has 14 amino acids. The germline gives CDR1 MNHNS, CDR2 SASEGT. Unmatched junction bases numbered 7, after V lost 6 bases and J lost 4 bases. The CDR3 bases are TGTGCCAGCAGCCCGAACACAGGGGGAGAGACCCAGTACTTC. Translated, it gives CASSPNTGGETQYF.

As regards this clone: The germline gene is not matched at one end of the junction; a read error may be the cause. The chain combines TRBV20-1 with TRBJ2-3; TRBD2 agrees at 8 bases. Germline loops: CDR1 DFQATT, CDR2 SNEGSKA (reference sequence). The CDR3 loop spans 20 amino acids. CDR3 sequence (DNA): TGCAGTGCTAGAGCCGCGGATTACTCTAGCGGGCCGCCTAGCAAAGATACGCAGTATTTT. Translated: CSARAADYSSGPPSKDTQYF.

V is TRBV28 and J is TRBJ1-5, with D unresolved. V lost 3 bases to trimming and J lost 2 bases, with 11 bases between them. CDR1 MDHEN and CDR2 SYDVKM come from the germline V gene. The CDR3 is made up of 15 amino acids. CDR3 sequence (DNA): TGTGCCAGCAGTTTTCCTGCACGGGGCAATCAGCCCCAGCATTTT. Its protein is CASSFPARGNQPQHF. Supplemented by reference TRBV28 and TRBJ1-5, the full variable domain reads DVKVTQSSRYLVKRTGEKVFLECVQDMDHENMFWYRQDPGLGLRLIYFSYDVKMKEKGDIPEGYSVSREKKERFSLILESASTNQTSMYLCASSFPARGNQPQHFGDGTRLSIL.

At least ten counts were recorded for this clone. J is TRBJ1-5 and V is TRBV9; the D is unclear. V was pared by 0 bases and J by 2 bases, with 6 bases between. This CDR3 is built from 14 residues. CDR1 SGDLS and CDR2 YYNGEE come from the germline V gene. In nucleotides, the CDR3 is TGTGCCAGCAGCGTAGTTGGGGGCAATCAGCCCCAGCATTTT. This encodes CASSVVGGNQPQHF.

This chain uses TRBV20-1 with TRBJ2-3; D gene unclear. Trimming took 5 bases from V and 6 from J, leaving 12 bases between them. Germline V gene sequence: CDR1 DFQATT, CDR2 SNEGSKA (reference sequence). The CDR3 spans 12 residues. The CDR3 sequence is CSAEVTADTQYF. Written as DNA, the CDR3 is TGCAGTGCTGAGGTAACGGCCGATACGCAGTATTTT.

By share of the sample, this clone is medium-sized (0.01 to 0.1%). The chain employs TRBV4-1 and TRBJ2-7; TRBD2 matches at 11 bases. CDR3 length equals 15 residues. Germline trimming cut 4 bases from V and 1 base from J; bases unmatched to any gene: 3. Germline CDR1 reads MGHRA; CDR2 reads YSYEKL. This CDR3 reads CASSRTSGGSYEQYF. DNA of the CDR3: TGCGCCAGCAGCCGAACTAGCGGGGGTTCCTACGAGCAGTACTTC.

This clone was counted many times. The chain uses TRBV28 and TRBJ2-7; possible D gene TRBD2, 7 bases. Germline V gives CDR1 MDHEN, CDR2 SYDVKM. Trimming left V 1 base short and J 3 bases short, with 16 bases between. There are 16 residues in the CDR3. In DNA, the CDR3 is TGTGCCAGCAGTTTATATGGGGGGGGCACGCTCTACGAGCAGTACTTC. Translating it yields CASSLYGGGTLYEQYF.

This clone was seen ten or more times. The CDR3 bases are TGTGCCAGCAGCCAAGATACCCTGCGGGGAGGGGAGACCCAGTACTTC. Translating it yields CASSQDTLRGGETQYF. The chain employs TRBV3-1 and TRBJ2-5; 7 positions agree with TRBD2. Germline V gene lookup returns CDR1 LGHDT and CDR2 YNNKEL (reference sequence). The CDR3 extends over 16 amino acids. Trimming cost V 0 bases and J 5 bases; bases outside gene matches: 9.